Below, one TCR beta chain is given with its context. This clone was picked up a small number of times. The clone's antigen remains unknown. No base-level quality is on record; no much larger clone is a single base apart. This record comes from a study of PD-L1 blockade in urothelial cancer (dated by TCRdb to the late 2010s). Study-wide context: Therapy was started at some point between 2012 and 2014 for all patients, and atezolizumab 1,200 mg was administered intravenously every 3 weeks. Pretreatment blood TCR-seq was available for about 30 patients, at least one posttreatment blood collection was obtained for some 25 patients, and tumor TCR-seq was available for some 25 patients. An ECOG performance status of 0 or 1 was recorded for the patients, and 0 to 3 prior chemotherapy regimens had been received by the patients. About 85% of the 29 patients were males with bladder-origin urothelial cancer, and about 65% of the roughly 29 reported a prior smoking history. Roughly 10 patients reached durable clinical benefit, while about 20 patients did not. Blood samples gave a median of around 140,000 T cells and approximately 80,000 unique TCRs, with a median clonality of roughly 0.08. Somatic, immune and clinical correlates of response to PD-L1 blockade with atezolizumab in urothelial cancer were the focus of an exploratory multi-omic analysis. Pretreatment tumor samples, along with matched peripheral blood serially collected before and after atezolizumab treatment, were subjected to TCR sequencing. Durable clinical benefit meant progression-free survival longer than 6 months, and TCR features were also tested against progression-free and overall survival. Whole exome sequencing and RNA sequencing of pretreatment tumors were performed alongside TCR sequencing in the same patients. Blood samples were analyzed 3 weeks after the start of treatment (second dose) and 6 weeks after the start of treatment. Study-level results and caveats: Small sample size (n of about 30) and many exploratory analyses mean the results are intended to be hypothesis-generating. A pretreatment peripheral blood TCR clonality below the median was linked to improved progression-free and overall survival. Among patients with durable benefit, tumor-associated TCR clones showed greater expansion in peripheral blood 3 weeks after treatment started (n = 22, p = 0.022).

A cohort of 25 to 35 patients with locally advanced or metastatic urothelial carcinoma, treated at Memorial Sloan Kettering on a trial protocol, was included. Peripheral blood mononuclear cells were collected pretreatment and during treatment, at between 1 and 8 total time points per patient. The Qiagen DNeasy Blood extraction kit was used to purify genomic DNA from total PBMCs and tumor samples. PBMCs were collected pretreatment and during treatment, and were isolated and stored as previously described. Synthetic TCR analog templates were spiked into each PCR so that absolute template abundance could be estimated from read counts. TCRbeta CDR3 regions were amplified from genomic DNA with bias-controlled V and J gene primers using the immunoSEQ assay. Rearranged TCRbeta segments were sequenced at approximately 20X coverage. In the authors' own workflow: Sequencing errors were corrected by clustering, and CDR3s were annotated against IMGT so that V, D and J genes could be assigned. Out-of-frame and stop-codon sequences were excluded, and only productive TCRbeta rearrangements were used in downstream analyses. Clonality was calculated as one minus the Shannon entropy normalized by the log of the number of unique productive sequences. Clones differing between time points or between blood and tumor were identified by Fisher's exact test with Benjamini-Hochberg correction at adjusted p below 0.01. TCRdb re-hosts the immuneACCESS table, in-frame sequences only. Its copies lack some clones; in the studies checked, an unresolved V gene accounts for under half of them, and the cause for the rest is not known. V and J calls plus clone size are reproduced from that table; the DNA served to infer D and trimming. This sample holds 57,000 or so clones; about four fifths were observed only once. The ten largest clones represent approximately 4.7% of the sample.

The source of this sequence is a man in his 70s with urothelial cancer. The sequences come from PBMCs, collected around atezolizumab (anti-PD-L1) treatment.

CDR3 protein: CAWSADRRYEQYF. The nucleotides are TGTGCCTGGAGTGCTGACAGGAGATACGAGCAGTACTTC. The chain is encoded by TRBV30 joined to TRBJ2-7; tentative D gene TRBD1, with 6 bases matching. Counted from cysteine to phenylalanine, this CDR3 has 13 amino acids. The DNA shown is the 39-base CDR3, in frame from base 1. Trimming at the junction amounts to 1 base on V and 4 bases on J, and the germline ends lie 11 bases apart. The germline V gene (reference sequence) gives CDR1 as GTSNPN and CDR2 as SVGIG.